Listed here is a single T cell receptor (beta chain). Here immunoSEQ multiplex PCR was the method, and the copy in TCRdb shows in-frame clones only, minus some. The sample contains around 28,000 clones, over 75% of which appear only once. This sample was taken from a study of blood T cell repertoires in COVID-19. The sample consisted of peripheral blood. The receptor was derived from a human donor in a cohort sampled during active COVID-19.

The chain's CDR3 is CASSPPGQGLWEQYF. CDR3 in DNA: TGTGCCAGCTCACCTCCGGGACAGGGATTATGGGAGCAGTACTTC. V gene TRBV18 combines with J gene TRBJ2-7; 9 bases match TRBD1. Germline CDR1 reads KGHSH; CDR2 reads LQKENI. The ends lost 3 bases at V and 7 bases at J; junction bases unmatched: 10. The CDR3 totals 15 residues.